The sequence of this T cell receptor beta chain was determined in a study of shared T cell receptors in the human thymus. Germline CDR1 is ENHRY and CDR2 is SYGVKD. V dropped 0 bases and J dropped 2 bases, with 12 bases sitting between them. The CDR3 is 16 amino acids. Produced via immunoSEQ multiplex PCR; TCRdb's table is partial and in-frame only. The sample contains more than 550,000 clones, around 87% of which appear only once. These same records also appear under a second study, on human thymus T cells. That study reports: Infants, healthy and Finnish, who were having corrective surgery for congenital heart defects served as donors. Resections were taken during corrective heart surgery, and the thymus tissue came from these.

This sequence was found in a boy under two years old with a congenital heart defect. Sample: thymocytes. The chain links TRBV10-3 to TRBJ2-3; the D gene is possibly TRBD2 (5 bases). CDR3 region: CAISESGPGVTDTQYF. The CDR3 DNA is TGTGCCATCAGTGAGTCAGGGCCCGGGGTCACAGATACGCAGTATTTT.